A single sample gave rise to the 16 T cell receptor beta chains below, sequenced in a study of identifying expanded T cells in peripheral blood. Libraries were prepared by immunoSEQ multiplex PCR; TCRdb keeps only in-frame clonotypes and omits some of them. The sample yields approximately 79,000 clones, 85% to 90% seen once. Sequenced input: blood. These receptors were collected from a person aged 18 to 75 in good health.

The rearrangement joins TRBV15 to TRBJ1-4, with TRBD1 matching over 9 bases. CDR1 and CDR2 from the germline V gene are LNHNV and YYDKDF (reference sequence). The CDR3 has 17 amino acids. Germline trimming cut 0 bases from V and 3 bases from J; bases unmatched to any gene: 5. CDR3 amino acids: CATSRDLDRGANEKLFF. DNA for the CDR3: TGTGCCACCAGCAGAGATTTGGACAGGGGAGCTAATGAAAAACTGTTTTTT.

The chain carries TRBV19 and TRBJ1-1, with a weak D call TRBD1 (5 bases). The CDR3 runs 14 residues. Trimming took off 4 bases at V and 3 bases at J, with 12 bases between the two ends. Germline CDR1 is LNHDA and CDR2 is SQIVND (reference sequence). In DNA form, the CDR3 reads TGTGCCAGTAGTACGTCTTGGGGGGACACTGAAGCTTTCTTT. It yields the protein CASSTSWGDTEAFF.

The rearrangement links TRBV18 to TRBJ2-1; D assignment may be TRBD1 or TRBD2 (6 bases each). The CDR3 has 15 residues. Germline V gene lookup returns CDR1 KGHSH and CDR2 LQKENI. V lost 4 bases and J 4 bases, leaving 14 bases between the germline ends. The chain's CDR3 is CASSLGGTIYNEQFF. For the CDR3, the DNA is TGTGCCAGCTCACTAGGGGGGACAATATACAATGAGCAGTTCTTC.

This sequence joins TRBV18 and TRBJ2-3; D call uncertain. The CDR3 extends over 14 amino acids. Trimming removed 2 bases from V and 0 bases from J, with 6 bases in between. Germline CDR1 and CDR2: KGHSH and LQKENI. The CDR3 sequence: CASSPIPSTDTQYF. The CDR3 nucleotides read TGTGCCAGCTCACCAATTCCTAGCACAGATACGCAGTATTTT.

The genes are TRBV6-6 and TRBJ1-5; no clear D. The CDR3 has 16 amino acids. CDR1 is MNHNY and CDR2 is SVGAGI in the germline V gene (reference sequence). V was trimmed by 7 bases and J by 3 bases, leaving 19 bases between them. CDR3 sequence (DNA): TGTGCCAGCAAAGAGCGCGACGGCTCGCTCAATCAGCCCCAGCATTTT. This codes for CASKERDGSLNQPQHF.

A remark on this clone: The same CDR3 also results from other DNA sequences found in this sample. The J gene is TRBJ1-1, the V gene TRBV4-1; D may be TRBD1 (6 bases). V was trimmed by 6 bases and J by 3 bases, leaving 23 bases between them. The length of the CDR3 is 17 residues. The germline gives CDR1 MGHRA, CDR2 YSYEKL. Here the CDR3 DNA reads TGCGCCAGCAGTCAATTGGGGGCGCGGGGGGTAGACACTGAAGCTTTCTTT. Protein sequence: CASSQLGARGVDTEAFF.

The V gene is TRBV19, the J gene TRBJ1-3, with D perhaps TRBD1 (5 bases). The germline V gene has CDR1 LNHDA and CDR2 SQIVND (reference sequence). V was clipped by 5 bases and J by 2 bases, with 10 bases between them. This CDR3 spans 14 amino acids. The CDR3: CASSRGEAGNTIYF. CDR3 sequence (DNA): TGTGCCAGTAGTCGGGGGGAAGCTGGAAACACCATATATTTT.

CDR3 bases: TGCGCCAGCAGCTTGGGATCGGGACAGGGGGCGAACACCATATATTTT. Its protein is CASSLGSGQGANTIYF. The chain recombines TRBV5-1 with TRBJ1-3, with 12 nucleotides matching TRBD1. Germline assignment: CDR1 SGHRS and CDR2 YFSETQ. The trim removed 0 bases at V and 7 bases at J, leaving 5 bases unmatched. The CDR3 covers 16 residues.

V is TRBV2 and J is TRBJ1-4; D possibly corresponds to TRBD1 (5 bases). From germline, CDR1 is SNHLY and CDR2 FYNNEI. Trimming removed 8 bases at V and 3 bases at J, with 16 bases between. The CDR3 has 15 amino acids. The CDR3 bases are TGTGCCAGCGGCCGGGGGGGGATGGCTAATGAAAAACTGTTTTTT. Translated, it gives CASGRGGMANEKLFF.

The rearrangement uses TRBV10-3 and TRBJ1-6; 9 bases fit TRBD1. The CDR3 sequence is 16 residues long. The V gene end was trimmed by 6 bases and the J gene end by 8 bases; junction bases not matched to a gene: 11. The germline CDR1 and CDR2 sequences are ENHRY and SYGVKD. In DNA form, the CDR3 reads TGTGCCATCAGAGAGGGGGAGGGACAGGGATATTCACCCCTCCACTTT. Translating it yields CAIREGEGQGYSPLHF.

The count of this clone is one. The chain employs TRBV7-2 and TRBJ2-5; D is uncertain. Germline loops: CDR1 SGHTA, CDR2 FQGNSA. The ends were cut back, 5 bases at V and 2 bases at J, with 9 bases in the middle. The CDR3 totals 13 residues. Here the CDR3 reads CASSPQSQETQYF. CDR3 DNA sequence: TGTGCCAGCAGCCCCCAGAGTCAAGAGACCCAGTACTTC.

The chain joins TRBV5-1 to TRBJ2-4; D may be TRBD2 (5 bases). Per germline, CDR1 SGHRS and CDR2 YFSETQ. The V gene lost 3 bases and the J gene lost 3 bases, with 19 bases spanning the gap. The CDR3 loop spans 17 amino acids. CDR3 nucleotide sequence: TGCGCCAGCAGCTCCCGCGGATCGGGAAGTGGCAAAAACATTCAGTACTTC. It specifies CASSSRGSGSGKNIQYF.

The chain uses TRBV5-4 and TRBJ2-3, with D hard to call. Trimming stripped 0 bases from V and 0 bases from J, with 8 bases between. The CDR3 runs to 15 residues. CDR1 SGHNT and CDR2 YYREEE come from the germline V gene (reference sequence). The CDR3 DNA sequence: TGTGCCAGCAGCTTGGGCCGGTTTAGCACAGATACGCAGTATTTT. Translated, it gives CASSLGRFSTDTQYF.

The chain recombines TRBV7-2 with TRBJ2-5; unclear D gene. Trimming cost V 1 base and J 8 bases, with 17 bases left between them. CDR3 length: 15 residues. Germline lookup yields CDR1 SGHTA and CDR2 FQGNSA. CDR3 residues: CASSLELLNKSTQYF. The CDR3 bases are TGTGCCAGCAGCTTAGAACTGCTAAACAAGAGTACCCAGTACTTC.

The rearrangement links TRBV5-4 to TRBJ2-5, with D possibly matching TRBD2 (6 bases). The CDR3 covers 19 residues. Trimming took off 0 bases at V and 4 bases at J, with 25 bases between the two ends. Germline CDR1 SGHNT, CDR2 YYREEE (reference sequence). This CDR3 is CASSLAGFTASSERETQYF. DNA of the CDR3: TGTGCCAGCAGCTTGGCCGGTTTTACTGCATCTAGCGAGAGAGAGACCCAGTACTTC.

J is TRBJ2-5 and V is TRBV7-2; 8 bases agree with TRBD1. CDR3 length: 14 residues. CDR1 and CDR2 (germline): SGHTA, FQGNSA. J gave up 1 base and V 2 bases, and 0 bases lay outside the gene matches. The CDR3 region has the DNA TGTGCCAGCAGCTTAACAGGGGGCCAAGAGACCCAGTACTTC. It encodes CASSLTGGQETQYF.